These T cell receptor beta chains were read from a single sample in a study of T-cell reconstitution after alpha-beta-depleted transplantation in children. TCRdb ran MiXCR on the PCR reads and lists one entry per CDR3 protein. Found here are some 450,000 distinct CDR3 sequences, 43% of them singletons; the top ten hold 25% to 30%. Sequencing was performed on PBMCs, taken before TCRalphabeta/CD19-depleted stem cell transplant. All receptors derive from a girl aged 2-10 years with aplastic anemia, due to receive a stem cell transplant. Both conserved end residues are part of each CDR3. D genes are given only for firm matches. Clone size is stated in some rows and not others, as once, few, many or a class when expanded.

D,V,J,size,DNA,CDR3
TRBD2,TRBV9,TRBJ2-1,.,TGTGCCAGCAGCGCGGGGGGTCATGAGCAGTTCTTC,CASSAGGHEQFF
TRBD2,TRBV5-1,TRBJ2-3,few,TGCGCCAGCAGCTTGGGTAGCGGGAGGGCCACAGATACGCAGTATTTT,CASSLGSGRATDTQYF
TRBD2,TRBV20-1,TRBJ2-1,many,TGCAGTGCTCCGGGACTAGGCGGCGGGGAGCAGTTCTTC,CSAPGLGGGEQFF
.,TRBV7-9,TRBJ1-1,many,TGTGCCAGCAGCTCGCGAGATGAAGACACTGAAGCTTTCTTT,CASSSRDEDTEAFF
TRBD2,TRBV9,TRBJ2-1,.,TGTGCCAGCAGCGTAGTCCCCCGCGGGGGGACTAATGAGCAGTTCTTC,CASSVVPRGGTNEQFF
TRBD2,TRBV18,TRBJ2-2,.,TGTGCCAGCTCATCAATGCTAGCGGGAGCCACCGGGGAGCTGTTTTTT,CASSSMLAGATGELFF
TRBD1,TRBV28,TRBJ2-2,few,TGTGCCAGCAGTCCTGATCCGGGACAGCCCACCGGGGAGCTGTTTTTT,CASSPDPGQPTGELFF
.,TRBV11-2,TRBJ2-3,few,TGTGCCAGCATGTCGGATGGGGCTACAGATACGCAGTATTTT,CASMSDGATDTQYF
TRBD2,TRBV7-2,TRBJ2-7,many,TGTGCCAGCAGCGAGGATAGCACTAGCGGACCCTACGAGCAGTACTTC,CASSEDSTSGPYEQYF
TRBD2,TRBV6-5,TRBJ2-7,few,TGTGCCAGCAGTTTGGGACTACTTTTCTACGAGCAGTACTTC,CASSLGLLFYEQYF
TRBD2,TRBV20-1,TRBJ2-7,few,TGCAGTGCCGCCGGGGGGGGGACGACCTACGAGCAGTACTTC,CSAAGGGTTYEQYF
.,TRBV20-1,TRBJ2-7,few,TGCAGTGCTAGATCGAGACAGGTCAACTACGAGCAGTACTTC,CSARSRQVNYEQYF
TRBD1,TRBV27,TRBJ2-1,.,TGTGCCAGCAGCCTCATCACGGACAGGTCTCGACAGTTCTTC,CASSLITDRSRQFF
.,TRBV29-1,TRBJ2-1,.,TGCAGCGTTGATGGGACGGATTACAATGAGCAGTTCTTC,CSVDGTDYNEQFF
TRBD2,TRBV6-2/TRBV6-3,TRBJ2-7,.,TGTGCCAGCAGGATTGAGCGGGAGTCGAAGTACGAGCAGTACTTC,CASRIERESKYEQYF
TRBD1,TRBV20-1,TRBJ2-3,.,TGCAGTGCTCGATTGGGACAGGCCGGAGATACGCAGTATTTT,CSARLGQAGDTQYF
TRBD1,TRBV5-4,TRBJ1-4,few,TGTGCCAGCAGCTTGGATCCGACAGGGGAAAAACTGTTTTTT,CASSLDPTGEKLFF
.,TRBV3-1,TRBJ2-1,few,TGTGCCAGCACCCGGGACTTAAATCGGTATGAGCAGTTCTTC,CASTRDLNRYEQFF
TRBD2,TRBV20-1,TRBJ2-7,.,TGCAGTGCTAGAGAGCTCCGAGCGGGAGTGATCGAGCAGTACTTC,CSARELRAGVIEQYF
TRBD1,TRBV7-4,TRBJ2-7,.,TGTGCCAGCAGCGGGACAGGGTTTCCCTACGAGCAGTACTTC,CASSGTGFPYEQYF